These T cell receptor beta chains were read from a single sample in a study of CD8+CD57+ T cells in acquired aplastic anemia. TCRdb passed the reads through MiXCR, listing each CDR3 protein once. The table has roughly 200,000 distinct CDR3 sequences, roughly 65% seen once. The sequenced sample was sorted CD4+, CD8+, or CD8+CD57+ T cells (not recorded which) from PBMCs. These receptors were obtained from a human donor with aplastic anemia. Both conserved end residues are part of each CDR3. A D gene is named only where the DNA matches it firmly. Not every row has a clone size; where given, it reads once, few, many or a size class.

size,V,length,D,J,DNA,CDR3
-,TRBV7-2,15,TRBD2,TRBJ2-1,TGTGCCAGCAGCCGAGCGGGAGGGGTCTACAATGAGCAGTTCTTC,CASSRAGGVYNEQFF
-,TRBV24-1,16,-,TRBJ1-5,TGTGCCACCAGTGATTCCCGGACGGACGCTCTTCGGCCCCAGCATTTT,CATSDSRTDALRPQHF
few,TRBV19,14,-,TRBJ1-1,TGTGCCAGTAGTGCGGGACCTTCTTACACTGAAGCTTTCTTT,CASSAGPSYTEAFF
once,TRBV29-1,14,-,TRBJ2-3,TGCAGCGTCTCGGTCGGCATGGCCGGAGATACGCAGTATTTT,CSVSVGMAGDTQYF
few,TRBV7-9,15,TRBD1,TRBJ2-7,TGTGCCAGCACCCCCCGAGCGACAGGGGGTTACGAGCAGTACTTC,CASTPRATGGYEQYF
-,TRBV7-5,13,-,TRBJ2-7,-,CISVSGGRDEQYF
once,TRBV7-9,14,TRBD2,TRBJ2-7,TGTGCCAGCAGACGGACTAGCGGGGGATACGAGCAGTACTTC,CASRRTSGGYEQYF
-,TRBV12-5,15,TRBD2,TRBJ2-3,TGTGCTAGTGGTTTGGGTGGGCTAGCGGGGGGTACGCAGTATTTT,CASGLGGLAGGTQYF
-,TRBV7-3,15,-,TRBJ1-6,TGTGCCAGCAGCTTAGTGGACACAGGGAATTCACCCCTCCACTTT,CASSLVDTGNSPLHF
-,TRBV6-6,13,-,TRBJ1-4,TGTGCCAGCAGTTTCCTAGGACAGTCAAAACTGTTTTTT,CASSFLGQSKLFF
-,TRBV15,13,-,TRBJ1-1,TGTGCCACCAGCACTGGACAGACACCTGAAGCTCTCTTT,CATSTGQTPEALF
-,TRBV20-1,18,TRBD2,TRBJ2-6,TGCAGTGCTAGAGATCCGCTAGCGGGAGATCGTGGGGCCAACGTCCTGACTTTC,CSARDPLAGDRGANVLTF
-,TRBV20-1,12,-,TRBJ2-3,TGCAGTGCTTGGGGGGACGGCGATACGCAGTATTTT,CSAWGDGDTQYF
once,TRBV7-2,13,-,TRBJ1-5,TGTGCCAGCAGCTTAGTAGGAGATCAGCCCCAGCATTTT,CASSLVGDQPQHF
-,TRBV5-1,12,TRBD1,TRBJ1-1,TGCGCCAGCAGCCCGACAGGGTGGGAAGCTTTCTTT,CASSPTGWEAFF
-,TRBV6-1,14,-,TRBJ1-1,TGTGCCAGCAGTGATTATGGTGGGGGCACTGAAGCTTTCTTT,CASSDYGGGTEAFF
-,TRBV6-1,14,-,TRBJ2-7,TGTGCCAGCAGGGAGGACAAGGGAACATACGAGCAGTACTTC,CASREDKGTYEQYF
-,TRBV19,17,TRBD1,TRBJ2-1,TGTGCCAGTAGTCCCCGGACAGGGGCGGGAAGTTACAATGAGCAGTTCTTC,CASSPRTGAGSYNEQFF
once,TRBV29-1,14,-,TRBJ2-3,TGCAGCGTCCACCTGGGGGGGGACACAGATACGCGGTATTTT,CSVHLGGDTDTRYF
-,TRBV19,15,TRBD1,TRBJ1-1,TGTGCCAGTAGTATTGTAGGACAGGGGAACACTGAAGCTTTCTTT,CASSIVGQGNTEAFF
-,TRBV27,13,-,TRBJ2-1,TGTGCCAGCAGTCCCGACTGGAGGGGTGAGCAGTTCTTC,CASSPDWRGEQFF
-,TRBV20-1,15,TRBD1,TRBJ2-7,TGCAGTGCTAGAGATCCTGGGACAGGGACTTTCGAGCAGTACTTC,CSARDPGTGTFEQYF
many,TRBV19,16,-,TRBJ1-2,TGTGCCAGCCTCCCCTGGGGGAATGGAGCTAACTATGGCTACACCTTC,CASLPWGNGANYGYTF
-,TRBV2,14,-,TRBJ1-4,TGTGCCAGCAACAGACTCGAGAATAATGAAAAACTGTTTTTT,CASNRLENNEKLFF
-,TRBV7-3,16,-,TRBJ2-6,TGTGCCAGCAGCTCGGGGGCGGTATCTGGGGCCAACGTCCTGACTTTC,CASSSGAVSGANVLTF
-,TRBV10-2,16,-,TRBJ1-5,TGCGCCAGCAGTGAAAGTCGGGGGGCGCGTGGTCAGCCCCAGCATTTT,CASSESRGARGQPQHF
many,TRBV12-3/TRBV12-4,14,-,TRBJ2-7,TGTGCCAGCAGTTCTTCCCTCGGGGTCGACGAGCAGTACTTC,CASSSSLGVDEQYF
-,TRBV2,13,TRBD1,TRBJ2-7,TGTGCCAGCGGGGGACAGGTCAACTACGAGCAGTACTTC,CASGGQVNYEQYF
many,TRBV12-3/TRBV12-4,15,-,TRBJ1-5,TGTGCCAGCAGTCTACGCGGGGGGTTTTCTCAGCCCCAGCATTTT,CASSLRGGFSQPQHF
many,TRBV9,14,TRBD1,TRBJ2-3,TGTGCCAGCAGCCCCCCCGGGACAGGGGCGGTCCGGTATTTT,CASSPPGTGAVRYF
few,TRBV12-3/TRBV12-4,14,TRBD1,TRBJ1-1,TGTGCCAGCAGCAGACAGGGTATGAACACTGAAGCTTTCTTT,CASSRQGMNTEAFF
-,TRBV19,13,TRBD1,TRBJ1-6,TGTGCCAGTAGTGCGGGACAGGGGACACCCCTCCACTTT,CASSAGQGTPLHF
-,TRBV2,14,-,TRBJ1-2,TGTGCCAGCAGTGTGAGGGGTATCGCCTATGGCTACACCTTC,CASSVRGIAYGYTF
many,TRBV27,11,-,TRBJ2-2,TGTGCCAGCAAGTGGACCGGGGAGCTGTTTTTT,CASKWTGELFF
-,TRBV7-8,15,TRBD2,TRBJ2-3,TGTGCCAGCAGCCACCCGGGACTAGCTGAAGATACGCAGTATTTT,CASSHPGLAEDTQYF
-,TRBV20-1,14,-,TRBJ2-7,TGCAGTGCTAGTTCAGGGTACCCATACTACGAGCAGTACTTC,CSASSGYPYYEQYF
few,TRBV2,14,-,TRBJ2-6,TGTGCCAGCAGTGAGTTGAGTGGGGCCAACGTCCTGACTTTC,CASSELSGANVLTF
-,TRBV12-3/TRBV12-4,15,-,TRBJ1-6,TGTGCCAGCAGTTTAGAGGACGGGAGCAATTCACCCCTCCACTTT,CASSLEDGSNSPLHF
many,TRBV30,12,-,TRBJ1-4,TGTGCCTGGGCCCAGGTTCGGGAAAAACTGTTTTTT,CAWAQVREKLFF
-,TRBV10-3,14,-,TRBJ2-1,TGTGCCATCAGGAGAGACACCGTCCGCAATGAGCAGTTCTTC,CAIRRDTVRNEQFF
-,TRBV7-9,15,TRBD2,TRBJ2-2,TGTGCCAGCAGCTTGGGAGTTAGCGGGAGTGGGGAGCTGTTTTTT,CASSLGVSGSGELFF
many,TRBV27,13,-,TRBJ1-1,TGTGCCAGCAGTTTATCGAGAATGGGTGAAGCTTTCTTT,CASSLSRMGEAFF
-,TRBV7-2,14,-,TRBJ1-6,TGTGCCAGCAGCTTACCAGGATTAGATTCACCCCTCCACTTT,CASSLPGLDSPLHF
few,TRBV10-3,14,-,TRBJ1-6,TGTGCCATCAGTGCTGGGGGAGAAAAGTCACCCCTCCACTTT,CAISAGGEKSPLHF
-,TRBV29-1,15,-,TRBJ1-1,TGCAGCGTTGAAGAAGGCACTGCTAGCCCACCTGAAGCTTTCTTT,CSVEEGTASPPEAFF
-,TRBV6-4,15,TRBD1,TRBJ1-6,TGTGCCAGCAGTGAACAGGGGAGTCGGAATTCACCCCTCCACTTT,CASSEQGSRNSPLHF
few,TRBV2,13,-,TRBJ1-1,TGTGCCAGCAGTGAAACCGGGTACACTGAAGCTTTCTTT,CASSETGYTEAFF
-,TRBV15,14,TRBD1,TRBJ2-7,TGTGCCACCAGCAGAGGGACAGGATCCTACGAGCAGTACTTC,CATSRGTGSYEQYF
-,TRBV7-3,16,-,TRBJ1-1,TGTGCCAGCAGCTTAGCGCTTGGGGGTCAGGACACTGAAGCTTTCTTT,CASSLALGGQDTEAFF
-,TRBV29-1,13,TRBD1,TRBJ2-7,TGCAGCGCCCGACAGGGATCCTACAATGAGCAGTACTTC,CSARQGSYNEQYF
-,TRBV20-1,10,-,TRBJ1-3,TGCAGTGCCCTCGGAAACACCATATATTTT,CSALGNTIYF
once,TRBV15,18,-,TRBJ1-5,TGTGCCACCAGCAGAGAAGGGCCAGGGGTTCTTGGTAAACAGCCCCAGCATTTT,CATSREGPGVLGKQPQHF
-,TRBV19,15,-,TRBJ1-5,TGTGCCACGAGGGGGGGATCTTTAGCAAATCAGCCCCAGCATTTT,CATRGGSLANQPQHF